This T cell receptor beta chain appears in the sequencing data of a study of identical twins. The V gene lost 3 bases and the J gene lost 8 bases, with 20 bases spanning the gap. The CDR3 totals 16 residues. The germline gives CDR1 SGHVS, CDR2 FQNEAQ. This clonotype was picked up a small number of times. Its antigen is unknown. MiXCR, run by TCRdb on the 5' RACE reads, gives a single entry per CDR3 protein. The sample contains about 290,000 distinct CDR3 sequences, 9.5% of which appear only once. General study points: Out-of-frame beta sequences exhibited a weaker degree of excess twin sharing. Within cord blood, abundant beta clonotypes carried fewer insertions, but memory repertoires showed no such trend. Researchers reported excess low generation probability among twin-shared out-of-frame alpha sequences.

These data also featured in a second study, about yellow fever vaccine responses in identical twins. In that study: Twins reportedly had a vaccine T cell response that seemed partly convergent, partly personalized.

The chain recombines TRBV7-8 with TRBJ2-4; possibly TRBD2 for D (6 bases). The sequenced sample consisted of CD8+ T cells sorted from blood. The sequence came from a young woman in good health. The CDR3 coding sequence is TGTGCCAGCAGCTTTGGGGGGTGGGACGAAGGGGACATTCAGTACTTC. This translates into CASSFGGWDEGDIQYF.